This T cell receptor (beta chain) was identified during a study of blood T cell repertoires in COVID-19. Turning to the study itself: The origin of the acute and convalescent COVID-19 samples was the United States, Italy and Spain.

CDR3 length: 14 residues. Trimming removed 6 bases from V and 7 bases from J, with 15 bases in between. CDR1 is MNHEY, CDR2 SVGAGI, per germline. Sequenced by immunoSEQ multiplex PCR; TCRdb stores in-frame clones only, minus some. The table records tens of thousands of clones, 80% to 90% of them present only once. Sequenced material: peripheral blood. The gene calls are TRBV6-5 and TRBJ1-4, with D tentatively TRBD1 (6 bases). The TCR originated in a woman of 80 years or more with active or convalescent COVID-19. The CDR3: CASSVQGGTEKLFF. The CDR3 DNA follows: TGTGCCAGCAGCGTTCAAGGGGGAACTGAAAAACTGTTTTTT.